Many counts were recorded for the clone carrying this T cell receptor (beta chain). These data belong to a study of blood T cells in healthy people across ages. The germline V gene has CDR1 SEHNR and CDR2 FQNEAQ (reference sequence). This CDR3 is 14 amino acids long. With 2 bases removed from V and 5 bases from J, the gap between germline ends came to 12 bases. The second PCR ran roughly 6 to 12 cycles with a sample-barcoded 5' primer and J-beta primers. One entry per CDR3 protein, called by TCRdb with MiXCR from the 5' RACE reads. This table holds 890,000 or so distinct CDR3 sequences, 62% found once.

This TCR was recovered from a man aged 25 to 40 in good health. Material for sequencing was blood. The chain is built from TRBV7-9 and TRBJ2-5; weak D call: TRBD2 (6 bases). The CDR3 coding sequence is TGTGCCAGCAGCTTAAGGGCCCGGGGGGAGACCCAGTACTTC. As protein: CASSLRARGETQYF.